This note documents a single T cell receptor beta chain sequence. This record comes from a study of blood T cell repertoires in COVID-19. Study summary: The analysed material was cDNA or gDNA that came from T cells, B-cell-depleted T cells, or PBMCs.

Residents of about two dozen US areas, aged about 18 to 95 years, made up the participants. Cohorts were determined from participant-reported clinical history. As originally analysed: Cell counts per sample came from amplifying reference gene primers. Sequencing was performed with immunoSEQ multiplex PCR; in TCRdb, only in-frame clones are kept and a portion is missing. The V and J calls and the clone size are those of that table, but D and trimming were determined from the DNA. Among roughly 300,000 clones listed, approximately 91% were seen once. The V gene end was trimmed by 4 bases and the J gene end by 11 bases; junction bases not matched to a gene: 14. The germline gives CDR1 SGHRS, CDR2 YFSETQ. CDR3 length: 14 amino acids.

J is TRBJ1-1 and V is TRBV5-1; 7 bases are shared with TRBD1. The material sequenced was PBMCs or T cells enriched from blood (not recorded which). This clonotype was obtained from a woman in her thirties or forties with acute COVID-19. In DNA form, the CDR3 reads TGCGCCAGCAGCACCGGACAGGTAGGGGTTCAGGCTTTCTTT. Amino acid sequence: CASSTGQVGVQAFF.